This T cell receptor beta chain was recovered during a study of regulatory T cells in long-lasting Graves disease. As for the study in general: Graves' patients who were just diagnosed had used antithyroid drugs for under 3 months. Whole-study findings and limits: Patients with persistent disease shared fewer than 3,500 public clonotypes, outpacing the approximately 970 shared by new patients.

The authors built TCR beta libraries using iRepertoire HTBI primers and Arm-PCR of CDR3 regions. Each CDR3 protein is one row after TCRdb ran MiXCR on the multiplex PCR reads. The sample has 530,000 or so distinct CDR3 sequences; 15% to 20% are singletons. This sample's time point: newly diagnosed GD, antithyroid drugs for less than 3 months. There was RNA extracted from PBMCs, and the TCR library was made from it. EDTA tubes held 9 to 10 milliliters of peripheral blood from each patient. V trimming: 4 bases; J trimming: 8 bases; junction bases outside the gene matches: 18. The length of the CDR3 is 17 residues. Looked up from germline, CDR1 is SGHKS and CDR2 is YYEKEE (reference sequence). About this clonotype: The antigen is unknown.

The same data also contributed to another study, on T cells in Graves' hyperthyroidism and ophthalmopathy. That work adds: HTBI primers were the set used in a first-round RT-PCR of the TCR CDR3.

This specimen was peripheral blood mononuclear cells (PBMCs), taken at new diagnosis, from a patient treated with antithyroid drugs. This chain links TRBV5-5 with TRBJ2-1; 7 bases agree with TRBD2. The sequence derives from a man between 18 and 29 years old with Graves disease. CDR3 residues: CASSAPGGGKGLDEQFF. The CDR3 DNA reads TGTGCCAGCAGCGCCCCTGGCGGGGGTAAAGGGTTGGATGAGCAGTTCTTC. The full variable domain, rest sourced from reference TRBV5-5 and TRBJ2-1, is DAGVTQSPTHLIKTRGQQVTLRCSPISGHKSVSWYQQVLGQGPQFIFQYYEKEERGRGNFPDRFSARQFPNYSSELNVNALLLGDSALYLCASSAPGGGKGLDEQFFGPGTRLTVL.